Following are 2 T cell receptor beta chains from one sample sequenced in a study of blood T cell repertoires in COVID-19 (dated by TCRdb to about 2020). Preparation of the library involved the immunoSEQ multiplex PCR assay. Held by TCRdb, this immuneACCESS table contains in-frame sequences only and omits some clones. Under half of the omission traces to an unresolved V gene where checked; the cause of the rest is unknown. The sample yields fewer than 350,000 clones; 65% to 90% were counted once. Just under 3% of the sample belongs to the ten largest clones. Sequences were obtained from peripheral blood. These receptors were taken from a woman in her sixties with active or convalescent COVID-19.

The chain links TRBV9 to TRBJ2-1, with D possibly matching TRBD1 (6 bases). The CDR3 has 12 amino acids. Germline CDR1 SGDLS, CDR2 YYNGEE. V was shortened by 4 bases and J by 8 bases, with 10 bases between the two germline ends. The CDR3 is CASSRTAHEQFF. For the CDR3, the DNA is TGTGCCAGCAGCAGGACAGCCCATGAGCAGTTCTTC.

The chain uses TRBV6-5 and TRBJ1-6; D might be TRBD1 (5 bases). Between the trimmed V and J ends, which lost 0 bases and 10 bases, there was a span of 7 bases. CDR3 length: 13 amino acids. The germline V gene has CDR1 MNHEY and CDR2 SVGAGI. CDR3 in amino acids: CASSYSTVSPLHF. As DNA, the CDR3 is TGTGCCAGCAGTTACTCGACAGTCTCACCCCTCCACTTT.